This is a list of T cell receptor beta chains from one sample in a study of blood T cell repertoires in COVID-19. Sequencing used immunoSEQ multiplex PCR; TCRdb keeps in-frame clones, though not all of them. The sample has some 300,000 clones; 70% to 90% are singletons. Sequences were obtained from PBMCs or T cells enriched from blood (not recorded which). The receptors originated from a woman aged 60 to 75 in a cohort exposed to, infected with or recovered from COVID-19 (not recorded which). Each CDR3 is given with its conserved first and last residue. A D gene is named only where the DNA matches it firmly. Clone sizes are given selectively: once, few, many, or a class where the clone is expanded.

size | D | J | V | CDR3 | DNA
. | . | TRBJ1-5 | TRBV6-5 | CASSYRSGRNQPQHF | TGTGCCAGCAGTTACCGCTCAGGGCGCAATCAGCCCCAGCATTTT
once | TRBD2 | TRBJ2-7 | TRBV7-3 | CASSWLAGDVYEQYF | TGTGCCAGCAGCTGGCTGGCGGGAGACGTATACGAGCAGTACTTC
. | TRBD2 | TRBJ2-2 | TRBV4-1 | CASSRGLAGGLGELFF | TGCGCCAGCAGCCGTGGGCTAGCGGGAGGGCTAGGGGAGCTGTTTTTT
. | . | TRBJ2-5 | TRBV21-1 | CASSNYFLTDRGRLKTQYF | TGTGCCAGCAGCAACTATTTTCTAACGGACAGGGGGCGCTTGAAGACCCAGTACTTC
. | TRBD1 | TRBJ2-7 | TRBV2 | CASSQLTGATSYEQYF | TGTGCCAGCAGCCAACTAACAGGGGCGACCTCCTACGAGCAGTACTTC
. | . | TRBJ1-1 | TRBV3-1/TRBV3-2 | CASSQDGGSKEAFF | TGTGCCAGCAGCCAAGATGGGGGGAGCAAGGAAGCTTTCTTT
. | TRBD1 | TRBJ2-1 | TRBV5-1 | CASSFQTGTSYNEQFF | TGCGCCAGCAGCTTCCAGACAGGGACCTCCTACAATGAGCAGTTCTTC
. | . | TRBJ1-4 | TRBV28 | CASSFSGSANEKLFF | TGTGCCAGCAGTTTTTCCGGGTCAGCAAATGAAAAACTGTTTTTT
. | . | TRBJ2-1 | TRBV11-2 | CASSLVRLSSYNEQFF | TGTGCCAGCAGCTTAGTGCGGCTAAGCTCCTACAATGAGCAGTTCTTC
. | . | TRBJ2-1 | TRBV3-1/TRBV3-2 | CASSQAPPGGAVF | TGTGCCAGCAGCCAAGCCCCTCCGGGGGGCGCGGTCTTC
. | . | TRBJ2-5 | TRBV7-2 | CASSLVIGGTPETQYF | TGTGCCAGCAGCTTAGTGATTGGCGGGACCCCAGAGACCCAGTACTTC
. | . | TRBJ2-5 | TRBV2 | CASRKQGLAYQETQYF | TGTGCCAGCAGAAAACAGGGATTAGCGTACCAAGAGACCCAGTACTTC
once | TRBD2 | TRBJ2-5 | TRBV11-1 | CASSPSLAGGQETQYF | TGTGCCAGCAGCCCCTCCCTAGCGGGAGGCCAAGAGACCCAGTACTTC
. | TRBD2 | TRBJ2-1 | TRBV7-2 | CASSLRLAGVDNEQFF | TGTGCCAGCAGCTTACGGCTAGCGGGAGTGGACAATGAGCAGTTCTTC
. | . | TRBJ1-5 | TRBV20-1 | CSASDRNQPQHF | TGCAGTGCTAGTGACAGGAATCAGCCCCAGCATTTT
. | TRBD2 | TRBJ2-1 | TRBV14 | CASSQGGRGNYNEQFF | TGTGCCAGCAGCCAAGGCGGGAGGGGAAACTACAATGAGCAGTTCTTC
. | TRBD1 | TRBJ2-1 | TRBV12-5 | CASGLGQGYYNEQFF | TGTGCTAGTGGTTTGGGACAGGGGTATTACAATGAGCAGTTCTTC
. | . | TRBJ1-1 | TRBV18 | CASSASTGNTEAFF | TGTGCCAGCTCAGCCTCCACAGGGAACACTGAAGCTTTCTTT
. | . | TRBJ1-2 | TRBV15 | CATSARGSAYGYTF | TGTGCCACCAGTGCCCGGGGTAGCGCCTATGGCTACACCTTC
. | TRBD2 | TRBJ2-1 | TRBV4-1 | CASSQEGGGRAGEQFF | TGCGCCAGCAGCCAAGAAGGGGGCGGGAGGGCTGGTGAGCAGTTCTTC
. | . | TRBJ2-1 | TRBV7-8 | CASTTHPMGGSNLYNEQFF | TGTGCCAGCACAACACACCCTATGGGCGGGTCTAACCTTTACAATGAGCAGTTCTTC
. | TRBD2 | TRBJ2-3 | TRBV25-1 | CASSAIAGAYTDTQYF | TGTGCCAGCAGTGCCATAGCGGGGGCATACACAGATACGCAGTATTTT
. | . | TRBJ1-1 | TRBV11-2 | CASSLDKGRPAEAFF | TGTGCCAGCAGCTTAGATAAGGGGCGACCTGCTGAAGCTTTCTTT
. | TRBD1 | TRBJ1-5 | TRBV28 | CANGQQGSDQPQHF | TGTGCCAACGGACAACAGGGGTCCGATCAGCCCCAGCATTTT
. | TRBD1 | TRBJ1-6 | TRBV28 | CASRGQGGNSPLHF | TGTGCCAGCAGAGGACAGGGAGGTAATTCACCCCTCCACTTT
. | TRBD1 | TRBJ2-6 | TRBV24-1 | CATSVGQGARGANVLTF | TGTGCCACCAGTGTAGGACAGGGGGCAAGAGGGGCCAACGTCCTGACTTTC
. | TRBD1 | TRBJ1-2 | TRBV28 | CASTLVGTGDRGYTF | TGTGCCAGCACCCTCGTCGGGACAGGGGATCGGGGCTACACCTTC
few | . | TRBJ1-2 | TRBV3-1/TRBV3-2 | CASSQDTGGYTF | TGTGCCAGCAGCCAAGATACGGGTGGCTACACCTTC
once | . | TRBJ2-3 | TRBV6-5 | CASSSPGSTDTQYF | TGTGCCAGCAGTTCGCCAGGAAGCACAGATACGCAGTATTTT
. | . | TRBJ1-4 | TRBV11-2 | CASSFLGQEKLFF | TGTGCCAGCAGCTTCCTGGGACAAGAAAAACTGTTTTTT
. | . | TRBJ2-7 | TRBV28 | CASSLPGSGEQYF | TGTGCCAGCAGTTTACCGGGGTCGGGCGAGCAGTACTTC
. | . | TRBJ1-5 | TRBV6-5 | CASSYLRDQPQHF | TGTGCCAGCAGTTACTTGAGAGATCAGCCCCAGCATTTT
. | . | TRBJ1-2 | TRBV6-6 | CASSTGDMGYTF | TGTGCCAGCAGTACGGGGGATATGGGCTACACCTTC
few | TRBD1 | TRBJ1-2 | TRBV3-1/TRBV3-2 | CASSHGTGGGYGYTF | TGTGCCAGCAGCCACGGGACAGGGGGAGGCTATGGCTACACCTTC
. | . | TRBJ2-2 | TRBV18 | CASSPPSRTGELFF | TGTGCCAGCTCACCTCCATCTAGGACCGGGGAGCTGTTTTTT
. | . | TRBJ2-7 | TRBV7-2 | CASSSNGGYEQYF | TGTGCCAGCAGCTCCAATGGGGGGTACGAGCAGTACTTC
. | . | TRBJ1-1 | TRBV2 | CASSDGQGRWTEAFF | TGTGCCAGCAGTGATGGGCAGGGGAGATGGACTGAAGCTTTCTTT
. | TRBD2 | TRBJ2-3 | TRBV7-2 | CASSFRASGTTDTQYF | TGTGCCAGCAGCTTTAGGGCTAGCGGGACGACAGATACGCAGTATTTT
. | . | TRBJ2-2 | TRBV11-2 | CASSPRTTSTGELFF | TGTGCCAGCAGCCCCAGGACTACCTCCACCGGGGAGCTGTTTTTT
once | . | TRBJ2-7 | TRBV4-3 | CASSQVFLSYEQYF | TGCGCCAGCAGCCAAGTCTTTCTCTCCTACGAGCAGTACTTC
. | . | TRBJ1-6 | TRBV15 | CATSRGVTDNSPLHF | TGTGCCACCAGCAGAGGGGTGACAGATAATTCACCCCTCCACTTT
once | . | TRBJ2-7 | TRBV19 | CASSMDTPVYEQYF | TGTGCCAGTAGTATGGACACCCCAGTTTACGAGCAGTACTTC
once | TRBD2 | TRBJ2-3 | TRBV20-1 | CSASGLAGGGKDTQYF | TGCAGTGCTAGTGGTCTAGCGGGAGGAGGAAAAGATACGCAGTATTTT
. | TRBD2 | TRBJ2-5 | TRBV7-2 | CASSLGGLAPETQYF | TGTGCCAGCAGCTTGGGAGGACTAGCTCCAGAGACCCAGTACTTC
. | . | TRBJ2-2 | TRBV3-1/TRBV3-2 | CASSSDGGELFF | TGTGCCAGCAGCTCAGATGGCGGGGAGCTGTTTTTT
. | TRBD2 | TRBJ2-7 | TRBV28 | CASSLGLAGGTSYEQYF | TGTGCCAGCAGTTTGGGACTAGCGGGAGGAACCTCCTACGAGCAGTACTTC